Following are 5 T cell receptor beta chains from one sample sequenced in a study of cytomegalovirus exposure and HLA in healthy donors. The protocol was immunoSEQ multiplex PCR, while the TCRdb copy is restricted to in-frame clones and leaves out a portion. The table records approximately 190,000 clones, more than 80% of them present only once. Sequenced input: PBMCs. All receptors come from a man between 18 and 35 years old in good health and CMV-seropositive.

This chain uses TRBV6-6 with TRBJ1-3; D is undetermined. CDR1 is MNHNY and CDR2 is SVGAGI in the germline V gene (reference sequence). The CDR3 is made up of 12 amino acids. Trimming shortened V by 2 bases and J by 8 bases, and 7 bases separated the two germline ends. CDR3 residues: CASSYPPDTIYF. CDR3 DNA sequence: TGTGCCAGCAGTTACCCACCGGACACCATATATTTT.

The chain carries TRBV27 and TRBJ1-5; 9 bases match TRBD1. This CDR3 contains 16 residues. The germline gives CDR1 MNHEY, CDR2 SMNVEV (reference sequence). J was trimmed by 3 bases and V by 3 bases; bases with no gene match: 6. The CDR3 bases are TGTGCCAGCAGTTTCTTGGGGACAGGGAACAATCAGCCCCAGCATTTT. Translation: CASSFLGTGNNQPQHF.

This clone showed up just once. The V and J genes are TRBV7-2 and TRBJ2-7, with a possible D match to TRBD2 (7 bases). CDR1 and CDR2 from the germline V gene are SGHTA and FQGNSA. The CDR3 has 15 amino acids. V lost 6 bases and J lost 3, with 18 bases in between. The CDR3 DNA follows: TGTGCCAGCAGTCCCCACTCGGGGGGCGTCTACGAGCAGTACTTC. Translation gives CASSPHSGGVYEQYF. The complete variable domain, with remaining parts taken from reference TRBV7-2 and TRBJ2-7, reads GAGVSQSPSNKVTEKGKDVELRCDPISGHTALYWYRQSLGQGLEFLIYFQGNSAPDKSGLPSDRFSAERTGGSVSTLTIQRTQQEDSAVYLCASSPHSGGVYEQYFGPGTRLTVT.

This clone has only one observation. V gene TRBV2 combines with J gene TRBJ2-7; D is perhaps TRBD1 (5 bases). V lost 1 base and J lost 3, with 13 bases in between. CDR1 and CDR2 from the germline V gene are SNHLY and FYNNEI. The CDR3 length is 15 residues. The CDR3 here is CASSEVKTGFYEQYF. The CDR3, as DNA: TGTGCCAGCAGTGAAGTTAAAACAGGATTCTACGAGCAGTACTTC. The entire variable domain, with the rest obtained from reference TRBV2 and TRBJ2-7, is as follows: EPEVTQTPSHQVTQMGQEVILRCVPISNHLYFYWYRQILGQKVEFLVSFYNNEISEKSEIFDDQFSVERPDGSNFTLKIRSTKLEDSAMYFCASSEVKTGFYEQYFGPGTRLTVT.

This sequence joins TRBV5-1 and TRBJ2-7; D unclear. This CDR3 spans 15 amino acids. Trimming stripped 0 bases from V and 2 bases from J, with 12 bases between. Germline lookup yields CDR1 SGHRS and CDR2 YFSETQ. Here the CDR3 reads CASSLGLGRTYEQYF. The CDR3 nucleotides are TGCGCCAGCAGCTTGGGTCTAGGAAGAACCTACGAGCAGTACTTC.